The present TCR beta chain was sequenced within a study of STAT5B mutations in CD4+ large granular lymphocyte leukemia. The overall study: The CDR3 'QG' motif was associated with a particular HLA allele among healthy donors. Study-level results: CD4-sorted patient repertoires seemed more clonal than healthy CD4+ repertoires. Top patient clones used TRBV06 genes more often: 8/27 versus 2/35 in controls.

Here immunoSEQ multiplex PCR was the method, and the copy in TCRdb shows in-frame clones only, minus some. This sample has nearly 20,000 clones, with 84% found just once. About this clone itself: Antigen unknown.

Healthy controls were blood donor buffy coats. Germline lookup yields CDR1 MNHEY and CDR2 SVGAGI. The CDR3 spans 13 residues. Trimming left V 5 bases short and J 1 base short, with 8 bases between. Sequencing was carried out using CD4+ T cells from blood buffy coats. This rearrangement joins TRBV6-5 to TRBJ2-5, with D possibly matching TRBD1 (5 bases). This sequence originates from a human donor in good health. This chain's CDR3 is CASSRTPQETQYF. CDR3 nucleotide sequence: TGTGCCAGCAGTCGGACACCCCAAGAGACCCAGTACTTC.